Presented here are 12 T cell receptor beta chains from one specimen sequenced in a study of blood T cell repertoires in COVID-19. Sequenced by immunoSEQ multiplex PCR; TCRdb stores in-frame clones only, minus some. The sample has about 24,000 clones, around four fifths seen once. Sequencing was carried out using peripheral blood. The source of these receptors is an older woman with COVID-19, enrolled during active disease.

V gene TRBV7-2 combines with J gene TRBJ1-2, with TRBD1 identical over 7 bases. The CDR3 extends over 15 amino acids. Germline trimming cut 7 bases from V and 4 bases from J; bases unmatched to any gene: 12. CDR1 is SGHTA and CDR2 is FQGNSA in the germline V gene. Here the CDR3 DNA reads TGTGCCAGCATCCTATCGACAGGGCTGGTCTATGGCTACACCTTC. Translated, it gives CASILSTGLVYGYTF.

The chain has TRBV4-1 and TRBJ1-2, with TRBD1 matching over 8 bases. Germline CDR1 and CDR2: MGHRA and YSYEKL. Trimming removed 7 bases from V and 6 bases from J; junction bases left unmatched: 13. This CDR3 has 15 amino acids. For the CDR3, the DNA is TGCGCCAGCACCGACTCGCCAGGGGGCGCAGATGGCTACACCTTC. Translated: CASTDSPGGADGYTF.

The chain uses TRBV29-1 and TRBJ1-1; TRBD1 aligns across 7 bases. This CDR3 spans 15 amino acids. Looked up from germline, CDR1 is SQVTM and CDR2 is ANQGSEA. V shed 3 bases and J 1 base; nucleotides not matched to a gene: 8. CDR3: CSVESGGGRNTEAFF. The CDR3 DNA sequence: TGCAGCGTTGAGAGTGGAGGGGGCCGGAACACTGAAGCTTTCTTT.

The rearrangement joins TRBV27 to TRBJ2-7, with 7 bases identical to TRBD2. The junction had 16 bases not matched to a gene; V was cut back by 8 bases and J by 3 bases. This CDR3 has 16 amino acids. Germline assignment: CDR1 MNHEY and CDR2 SMNVEV (reference sequence). This CDR3 reads CASQGREGPNYYEQYF. The DNA for the CDR3 is TGTGCCAGCCAGGGAAGGGAGGGGCCGAACTACTACGAGCAGTACTTC.

The chain carries TRBV10-3 and TRBJ2-1; D uncertain. V was shortened by 3 bases and J by 8 bases, with 14 bases between the two germline ends. The length of the CDR3 is 14 residues. Looked up from germline, CDR1 is ENHRY and CDR2 is SYGVKD. The CDR3, as DNA: TGTGCCATCAGTGAAGGAGTAGCAAGCGATGAGCAGTTCTTC. Its translation is CAISEGVASDEQFF.

This clone turned up a few times. The V call is TRBV28, the J call TRBJ1-5; D is unresolved. In germline, CDR1 is MDHEN, CDR2 SYDVKM. This CDR3 spans 13 amino acids. The ends were cut back, 5 bases at V and 4 bases at J, with 9 bases in the middle. DNA of the CDR3: TGTGCCAGCAGTCCTGAGGAGAATCAGCCCCAGCATTTT. Residues: CASSPEENQPQHF.

CDR3 DNA: TGTGCCAGCAGTACAGGGGAGACTAACTATGGCTACACCTTC. Translation: CASSTGETNYGYTF. The chain has TRBV6-6 and TRBJ1-2; 7 bases match TRBD1. The CDR3 covers 14 residues. V trimming: 5 bases; J trimming: 0 bases; junction bases outside the gene matches: 3. Germline assignment: CDR1 MNHNY and CDR2 SVGAGI (reference sequence).

CDR3 amino acids: CASSTTGRQPQHF. The CDR3 DNA reads as TGTGCCAGCAGTACAACAGGGCGACAGCCCCAGCATTTT. This sequence joins TRBV6-5 and TRBJ1-5, with D possibly matching TRBD1 (6 bases). V was cut by 5 bases and J by 7 bases, with 12 bases left in between. This CDR3 comprises 13 residues. Germline values: CDR1 MNHEY, CDR2 SVGAGI.

This clone was counted once. V is TRBV5-4 and J is TRBJ1-2; 9 bases are shared with TRBD1. The V gene's germline CDR1 is SGHNT and CDR2 YYREEE (reference sequence). The trim removed 10 bases at V and 0 bases at J, leaving 10 bases unmatched. This CDR3 comprises 15 residues. Here the CDR3 DNA reads TGTGCCTTCCGGGACAGGGTCCCCCCTAACTATGGCTACACCTTC. It encodes CAFRDRVPPNYGYTF.

This clone was observed a few times. The chain links TRBV3-1 (or the pseudogene TRBV3-2) to TRBJ1-3, with a tentative D call TRBD1 (5 bases). Per germline, CDR1 LGHDT and CDR2 YNNKEL (reference sequence). CDR3 length equals 14 residues. Trimming took off 3 bases at V and 4 bases at J, with 10 bases between the two ends. This chain's CDR3 is CASSHLTAGNTIYF. In DNA form, the CDR3 reads TGTGCCAGCAGCCATTTGACAGCCGGAAACACCATATATTTT.

This chain uses TRBV19 with TRBJ1-5; D not certain. V lost 3 bases and J 4 bases, leaving 7 bases between the germline ends. The CDR3 covers 13 residues. Germline V gene lookup returns CDR1 LNHDA and CDR2 SQIVND (reference sequence). The CDR3 here is CASSMSVNQPQHF. The DNA of the CDR3 is TGTGCCAGTAGTATGAGCGTTAATCAGCCCCAGCATTTT.

V is TRBV6-1 and J is TRBJ2-2, with TRBD2 matching over 10 bases. Losses at the gene ends were 0 bases for V and 7 bases for J; bases not matched to a gene: 11. CDR3 size: 18 residues. Germline CDR1 reads MNHNS; CDR2 reads SASEGT. The CDR3 DNA sequence: TGTGCCAGCAGTGAAGCGCTTCGGGGTAGCGGGGGGCACGGGGAGCTGTTTTTT. This encodes CASSEALRGSGGHGELFF.